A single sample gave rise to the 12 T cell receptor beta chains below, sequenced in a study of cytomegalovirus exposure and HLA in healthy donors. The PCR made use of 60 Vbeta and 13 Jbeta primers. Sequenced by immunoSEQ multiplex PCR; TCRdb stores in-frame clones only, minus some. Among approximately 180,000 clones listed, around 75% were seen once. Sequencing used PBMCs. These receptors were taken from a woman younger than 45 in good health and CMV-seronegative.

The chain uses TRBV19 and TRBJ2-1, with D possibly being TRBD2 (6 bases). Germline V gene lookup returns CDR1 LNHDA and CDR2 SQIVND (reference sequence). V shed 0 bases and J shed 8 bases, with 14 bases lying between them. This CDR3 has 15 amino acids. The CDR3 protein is CASSIDQAGQYEQFF. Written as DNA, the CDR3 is TGTGCCAGTAGTATAGATCAGGCGGGGCAATATGAGCAGTTCTTC.

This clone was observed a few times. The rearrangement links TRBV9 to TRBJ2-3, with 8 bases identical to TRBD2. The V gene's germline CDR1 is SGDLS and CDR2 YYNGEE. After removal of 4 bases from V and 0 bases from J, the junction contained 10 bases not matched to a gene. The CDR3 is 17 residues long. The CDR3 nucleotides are TGTGCCAGCAGCCTACTTGCCACTAGCGGAAGCACAGATACGCAGTATTTT. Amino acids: CASSLLATSGSTDTQYF.

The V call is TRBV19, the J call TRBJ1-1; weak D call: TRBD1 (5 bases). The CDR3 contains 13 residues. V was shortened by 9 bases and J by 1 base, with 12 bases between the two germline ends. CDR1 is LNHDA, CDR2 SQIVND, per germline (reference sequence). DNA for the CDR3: TGTGCCAGCAGACATACAGGGAACACTGAAGCTTTCTTT. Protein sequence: CASRHTGNTEAFF.

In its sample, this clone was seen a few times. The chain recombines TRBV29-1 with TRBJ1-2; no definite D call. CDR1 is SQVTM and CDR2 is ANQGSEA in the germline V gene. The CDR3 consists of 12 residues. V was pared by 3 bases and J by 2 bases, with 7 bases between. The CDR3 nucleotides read TGCAGCGTTGATTCAGGAAACTATGGCTACACCTTC. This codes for CSVDSGNYGYTF.

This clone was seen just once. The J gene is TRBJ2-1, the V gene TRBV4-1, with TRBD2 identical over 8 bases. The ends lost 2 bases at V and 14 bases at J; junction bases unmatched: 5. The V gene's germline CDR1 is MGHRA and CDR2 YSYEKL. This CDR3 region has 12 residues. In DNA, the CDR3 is TGCGCCAGCAGCCAAATCGGGGGGGTAAAGTTCTTC. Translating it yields CASSQIGGVKFF.

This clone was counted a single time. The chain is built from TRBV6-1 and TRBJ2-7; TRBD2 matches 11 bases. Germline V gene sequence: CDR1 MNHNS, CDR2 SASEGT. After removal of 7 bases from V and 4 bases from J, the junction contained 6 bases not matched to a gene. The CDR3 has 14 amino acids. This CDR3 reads CASKEVAGGYEQYF. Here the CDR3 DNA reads TGTGCCAGCAAAGAGGTAGCGGGGGGGTACGAGCAGTACTTC.

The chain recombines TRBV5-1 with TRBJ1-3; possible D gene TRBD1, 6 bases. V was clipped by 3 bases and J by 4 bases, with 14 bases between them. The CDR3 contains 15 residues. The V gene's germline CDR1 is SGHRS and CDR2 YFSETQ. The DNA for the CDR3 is TGCGCCAGCAGCTCAGGGGCTTCGGGAGGAAACACCATATATTTT. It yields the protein CASSSGASGGNTIYF.

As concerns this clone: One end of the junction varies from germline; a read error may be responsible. CDR3 DNA: TGTGCTAGCAGCTTGGGGGGACCCTACGAGCAGTACTTC. Amino acids: CASSLGGPYEQYF. V and J are TRBV7-7 and TRBJ2-7; D may be TRBD2 (6 bases). Germline CDR1 is SSHAT and CDR2 is FNYEAQ (reference sequence). CDR3 length: 13 residues.

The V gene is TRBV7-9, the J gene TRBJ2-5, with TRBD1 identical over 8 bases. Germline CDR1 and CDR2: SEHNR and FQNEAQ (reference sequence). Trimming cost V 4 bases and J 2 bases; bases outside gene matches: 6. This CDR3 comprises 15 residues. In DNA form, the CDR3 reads TGTGCCAGCAGCTCGCAAGGGACAGGACAAGAGACCCAGTACTTC. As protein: CASSSQGTGQETQYF.

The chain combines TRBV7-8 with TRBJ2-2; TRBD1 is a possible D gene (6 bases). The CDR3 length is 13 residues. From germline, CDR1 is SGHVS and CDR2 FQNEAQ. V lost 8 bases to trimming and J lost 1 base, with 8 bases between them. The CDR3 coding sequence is TGTGCCAGCGACAGGATGAACACCGGGGAGCTGTTTTTT. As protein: CASDRMNTGELFF.

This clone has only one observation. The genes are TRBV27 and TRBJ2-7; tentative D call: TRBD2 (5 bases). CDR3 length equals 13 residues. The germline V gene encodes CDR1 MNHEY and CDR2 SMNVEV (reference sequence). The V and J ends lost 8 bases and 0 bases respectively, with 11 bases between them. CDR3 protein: CASALTSSYEQYF. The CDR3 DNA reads TGTGCCAGCGCGCTTACTAGCTCCTACGAGCAGTACTTC.

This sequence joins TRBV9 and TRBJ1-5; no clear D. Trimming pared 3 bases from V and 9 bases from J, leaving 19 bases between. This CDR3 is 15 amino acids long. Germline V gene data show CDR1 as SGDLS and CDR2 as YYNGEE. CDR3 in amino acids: CASSDRPGPDRPQHF. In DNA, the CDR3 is TGTGCCAGCAGCGACCGGCCAGGCCCCGATCGGCCCCAGCATTTT.